A single sample gave rise to the 22 T cell receptor beta chains below, sequenced in a study of T cell responses to AZD1222 COVID-19 vaccine. The assay was immunoSEQ multiplex PCR, and TCRdb's table has in-frame clones only and misses some. The profile shows around 100,000 clones, roughly 91% of them singletons. Sequences were derived from peripheral blood, sampled on day 0 of AZD1222 vaccination. These receptors originate from an adult in good health.

About this clone: The sample holds other DNA sequences that translate to the same CDR3. The chain has TRBV7-3 and TRBJ2-2; D might be TRBD1 (5 bases). Germline V lookup: CDR1 SGHTA, CDR2 FQGTGA. There are 13 residues in the CDR3. The V gene lost 5 bases and the J gene lost 4 bases, with 8 bases spanning the gap. The CDR3 reads CASSLTGTGELFF. CDR3 nucleotide sequence: TGTGCCAGCAGCCTCACAGGCACCGGGGAGCTGTTTTTT.

The chain uses TRBV5-4 and TRBJ1-3; 7 bases fit TRBD1. V lost 0 bases to trimming and J lost 0 bases; unmatched junction nucleotides: 6. CDR1 SGHNT and CDR2 YYREEE come from the germline V gene (reference sequence). CDR3 length: 17 residues. The CDR3 region has the DNA TGTGCCAGCAGCTTGGCAGGGGGGCCCGGCTCTGGAAACACCATATATTTT. Translating it yields CASSLAGGPGSGNTIYF.

The chain uses TRBV27 and TRBJ1-1; 7 positions agree with TRBD1. Germline CDR1 is MNHEY and CDR2 is SMNVEV (reference sequence). The V and J ends lost 9 bases and 0 bases, in that order; junction bases with no gene match: 7. CDR3 length equals 14 residues. The CDR3, as DNA: TGTGCCAGTAAGACAGGGTTCATGAACACTGAAGCTTTCTTT. This encodes CASKTGFMNTEAFF.

This chain connects TRBV7-7 to TRBJ2-7, with 8 bases aligning to TRBD1. CDR1 and CDR2 (germline): SSHAT, FNYEAQ (reference sequence). The CDR3 has 12 residues. The J segment lost 7 bases and the V segment lost 5 bases, leaving 4 bases of the junction unmatched. The CDR3 nucleotides read TGTGCCAGCAGCCTGGGGACAGGAGAGCAGTACTTC. Translating it yields CASSLGTGEQYF.

The chain joins TRBV6-5 to TRBJ2-7; perhaps TRBD2 as D (6 bases). The CDR3 is 13 amino acids. The V end was cut by 11 bases, the J end by 2 bases, with 16 bases between. Germline CDR1 reads MNHEY; CDR2 reads SVGAGI. As DNA, the CDR3 is TGTGCCGCCGGAGGGCCTCGCACCTACGAGCAGTACTTC. Its translation: CAAGGPRTYEQYF.

This chain uses TRBV19 with TRBJ1-5; 7 nucleotides line up with TRBD1. The trim removed 6 bases at V and 8 bases at J, leaving 7 bases unmatched. Germline CDR1 reads LNHDA; CDR2 reads SQIVND (reference sequence). This CDR3 spans 13 amino acids. The CDR3 sequence: CASRLDRREPQHF. The CDR3, as DNA: TGTGCCAGTAGGCTGGACAGGAGGGAGCCCCAGCATTTT.

In the case of this clone: A junction boundary mismatches the germline segment, possibly from a read error. The V gene is TRBV29-1, the J gene TRBJ2-3; D is possibly TRBD2 (5 bases). The CDR3 covers 13 residues. CDR1 and CDR2 (germline): SQVTM, ANQGSEA. CDR3 DNA: TGCAGCGTTGAAGATCTAACCCGGGGTCTACGAAGTTTT. As protein: CSVEDLTRGLRSF.

The V call is TRBV5-4, the J call TRBJ2-7; a weak D match, TRBD2 (6 bases). V lost 4 bases and J 3 bases, leaving 14 bases between the germline ends. Germline CDR1 and CDR2: SGHNT and YYREEE (reference sequence). The CDR3 is 14 residues long. CDR3 protein: CASSAGGVGYEQYF. CDR3 nucleotides: TGTGCCAGCAGCGCTGGAGGGGTGGGCTACGAGCAGTACTTC.

V is TRBV6-5 and J is TRBJ2-7, with D possibly matching TRBD2 (5 bases). V lost 7 bases and J lost 1, with 11 bases in between. CDR1 and CDR2 from the germline V gene are MNHEY and SVGAGI. CDR3 length: 13 amino acids. The CDR3: CASTLRGSYEQYF. The CDR3 region has the DNA TGTGCCAGCACCCTTCGGGGTTCCTACGAGCAGTACTTC.

This clone was detected only a few times. The J gene is TRBJ2-1, the V gene TRBV6-2 or TRBV6-3, with 13 nucleotides matching TRBD2. The V and J ends lost 2 bases and 2 bases, in that order; junction bases with no gene match: 6. The CDR3 runs to 18 residues. From germline, CDR1 is MNHEY and CDR2 SVGEGT. DNA of the CDR3: TGTGCCAGCAGTTACCCAGAACTAGCGGGAGGGCCCTACAATGAGCAGTTCTTC. Amino acid sequence: CASSYPELAGGPYNEQFF.

The chain carries TRBV4-1 and TRBJ2-3, with D possibly matching TRBD1 (6 bases). The ends were cut back, 1 base at V and 0 bases at J, with 14 bases in the middle. Germline V gives CDR1 MGHRA, CDR2 YSYEKL. The CDR3 has 17 amino acids. CDR3 nucleotide sequence: TGCGCCAGCAGCCAAGTTCTTGGACAGCTGAGCACAGATACGCAGTATTTT. Its protein product is CASSQVLGQLSTDTQYF.

The chain links TRBV19 to TRBJ2-1, with D possibly TRBD2 on 5 matching bases. The CDR3 extends over 18 amino acids. Germline V CDR1 and CDR2: LNHDA, SQIVND (reference sequence). V lost 3 bases and J 4 bases, leaving 22 bases between the germline ends. The DNA of the CDR3 is TGTGCCAGTAGTATGATACCGCGGGCATCCCGGGTGTACAATGAGCAGTTCTTC. It yields the protein CASSMIPRASRVYNEQFF.

The genes are TRBV2 and TRBJ1-1; D might be TRBD1 (5 bases). This CDR3 region has 14 residues. V lost 7 bases and J lost 1, with 13 bases in between. Germline-derived CDR1 and CDR2 are SNHLY and FYNNEI. The CDR3: CASMVGDTNTEAFF. The DNA of the CDR3 is TGTGCCAGCATGGTGGGGGATACGAACACTGAAGCTTTCTTT.

The sample holds one count of this clone. The rearrangement uses TRBV28 and TRBJ2-7; 9 nucleotides match TRBD1. CDR3 length equals 14 residues. Trimming at V came to 3 bases and at J to 6 bases, leaving 6 bases not matched to a gene. CDR1 is MDHEN and CDR2 is SYDVKM in the germline V gene. The CDR3 here is CASSFRDRVSEQYF. The CDR3 nucleotides are TGTGCCAGCAGTTTCCGGGACAGGGTATCCGAGCAGTACTTC.

This clone was detected once. This chain links TRBV4-2 with TRBJ1-1; 7 bases are a match to TRBD1. V dropped 2 bases and J dropped 0; count of bases not matched to a gene: 6. CDR1 and CDR2 (germline): LGHNA, YNFKEQ. CDR3 length: 16 residues. CDR3 protein: CASSQQGGYMNTEAFF. DNA for the CDR3: TGTGCCAGCAGCCAACAAGGGGGCTACATGAACACTGAAGCTTTCTTT.

This clone was detected once. The chain carries TRBV6-5 and TRBJ2-7; a weak D match, TRBD2 (6 bases). Germline-derived CDR1 and CDR2 are MNHEY and SVGAGI. V was shortened by 2 bases and J by 7 bases, with 9 bases between the two germline ends. The CDR3 is 12 residues long. This CDR3 is CASSYVGGEQYF. CDR3 DNA: TGTGCCAGCAGTTACGTGGGGGGAGAGCAGTACTTC.

The CDR3 is CASSTRTSGRASYNEQFF. In DNA form, the CDR3 reads TGTGCCAGTAGTACCCGGACTAGCGGGAGGGCCTCCTACAATGAGCAGTTCTTC. The chain has TRBV19 and TRBJ2-1; 15 nucleotides match TRBD2. From germline, CDR1 is LNHDA and CDR2 SQIVND (reference sequence). The CDR3 is 18 amino acids. J was trimmed by 0 bases and V by 4 bases; bases with no gene match: 4.

The rearrangement joins TRBV25-1 to TRBJ1-2; a weak D match, TRBD1 (6 bases). This CDR3 has 12 residues. The germline V and J ends were trimmed by 6 bases and 4 bases, with 9 bases remaining between them. Germline V gene data show CDR1 as MGHDK and CDR2 as SYGVNS. CDR3 sequence reads: CASRDSFYGYTF. CDR3 DNA sequence: TGTGCCAGCAGGGACAGCTTCTATGGCTACACCTTC.

The V gene is TRBV20-1, the J gene TRBJ2-1; D unresolved. V gave up 5 bases and J gave up 9 bases, with 11 bases separating them. Germline V gene sequence: CDR1 DFQATT, CDR2 SNEGSKA (reference sequence). The CDR3 covers 11 residues. The CDR3 DNA is TGCAGTGCTCGCGACCCCCCTGAGCAGTTCTTC. Protein product: CSARDPPEQFF.

V usage is TRBV19 and J usage is TRBJ2-7, with 9 bases identical to TRBD2. The J segment lost 1 base and the V segment lost 5 bases, leaving 9 bases of the junction unmatched. The CDR3 sequence is 16 residues long. CDR1 is LNHDA and CDR2 is SQIVND in the germline V gene (reference sequence). The CDR3 sequence is CASSSLAGEGSYEQYF. The CDR3 coding sequence is TGTGCCAGTAGTTCTTTAGCGGGGGAGGGTTCCTACGAGCAGTACTTC.

The chain uses TRBV6-6 and TRBJ1-2; a weak D match, TRBD1 (6 bases). The V end lost 2 bases, the J end lost 6 bases, and 19 bases lay between the germline ends. CDR1 is MNHNY and CDR2 is SVGAGI in the germline V gene (reference sequence). The CDR3 covers 16 residues. CDR3 in DNA: TGTGCCAGCAGTTACCCCGAGGGGGGGAAAGTCCATGGCTACACCTTC. Translating gives CASSYPEGGKVHGYTF.

The chain couples TRBV7-2 to TRBJ2-7; no reliable D call. CDR3 length: 15 amino acids. The V and J ends lost 0 bases and 5 bases respectively, with 14 bases between them. From germline, CDR1 is SGHTA and CDR2 FQGNSA. Written as DNA, the CDR3 is TGTGCCAGCAGCTTAGCGCGAGAGCTCGCCGACGAGCAGTACTTC. This codes for CASSLARELADEQYF.